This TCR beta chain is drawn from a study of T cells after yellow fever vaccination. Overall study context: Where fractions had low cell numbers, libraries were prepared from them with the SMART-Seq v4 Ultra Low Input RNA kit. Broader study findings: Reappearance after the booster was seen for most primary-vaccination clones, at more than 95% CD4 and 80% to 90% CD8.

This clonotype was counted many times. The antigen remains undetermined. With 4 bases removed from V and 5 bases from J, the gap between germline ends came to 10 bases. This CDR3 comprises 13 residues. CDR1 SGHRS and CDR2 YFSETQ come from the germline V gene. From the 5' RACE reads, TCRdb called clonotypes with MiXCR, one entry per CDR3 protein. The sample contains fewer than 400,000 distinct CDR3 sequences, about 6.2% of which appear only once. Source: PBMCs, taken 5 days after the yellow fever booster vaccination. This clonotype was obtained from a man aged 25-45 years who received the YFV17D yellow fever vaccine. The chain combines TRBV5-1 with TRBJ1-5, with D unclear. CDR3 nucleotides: TGCGCCAGCAGCCTGTATACGGATCAGCCCCAGCATTTT. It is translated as CASSLYTDQPQHF.